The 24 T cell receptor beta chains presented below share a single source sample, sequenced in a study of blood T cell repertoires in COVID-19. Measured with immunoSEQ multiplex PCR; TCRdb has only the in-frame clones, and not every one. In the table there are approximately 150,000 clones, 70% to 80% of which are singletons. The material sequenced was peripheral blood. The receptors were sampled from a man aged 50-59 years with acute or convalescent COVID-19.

CDR3 in amino acids: CASSQDRGGVDSPLHF. The CDR3 DNA sequence: TGTGCCAGCAGCCAAGATCGGGGGGGAGTAGATTCACCCCTCCACTTT. J is TRBJ1-6 and V is TRBV3-1 (or the pseudogene TRBV3-2), with TRBD1 as a possible D gene (5 bases). Between the trimmed V and J ends, which lost 0 bases and 8 bases, there was a span of 14 bases. The CDR3 has 16 residues. Per germline, CDR1 LGHDT and CDR2 YNNKEL (reference sequence).

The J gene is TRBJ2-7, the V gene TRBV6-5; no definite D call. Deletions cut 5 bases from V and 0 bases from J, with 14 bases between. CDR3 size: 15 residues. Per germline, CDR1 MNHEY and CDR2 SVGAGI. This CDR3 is CASSHPAESSYEQYF. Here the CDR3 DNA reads TGTGCCAGCAGTCACCCCGCGGAGAGCTCCTACGAGCAGTACTTC.

This chain's CDR3 is CASSITAYNSPLHF. CDR3 nucleotides: TGTGCCAGTAGTATAACAGCATATAATTCACCCCTCCACTTT. The J gene is TRBJ1-6, the V gene TRBV19, with no clear D. Looked up from germline, CDR1 is LNHDA and CDR2 is SQIVND (reference sequence). The V and J ends lost 2 bases and 4 bases respectively, with 6 bases between them. There are 14 residues in the CDR3.

CDR3 sequence (DNA): TGTGCCAGCAGGGACGGACGGAGGCAAGAGACCCAGTACTTC. Translation: CASRDGRRQETQYF. V gene TRBV7-2 combines with J gene TRBJ2-5; TRBD2 is a possible D gene (5 bases). Germline V lookup: CDR1 SGHTA, CDR2 FQGNSA. The CDR3 is 14 amino acids. V was cut by 6 bases and J by 2 bases, with 13 bases left in between.

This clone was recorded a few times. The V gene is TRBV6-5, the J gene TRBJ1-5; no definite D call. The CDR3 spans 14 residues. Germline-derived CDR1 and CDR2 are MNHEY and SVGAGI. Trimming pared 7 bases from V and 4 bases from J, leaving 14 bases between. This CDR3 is CASKEGWGNQPQHF. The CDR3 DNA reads TGTGCCAGCAAGGAGGGATGGGGAAATCAGCCCCAGCATTTT.

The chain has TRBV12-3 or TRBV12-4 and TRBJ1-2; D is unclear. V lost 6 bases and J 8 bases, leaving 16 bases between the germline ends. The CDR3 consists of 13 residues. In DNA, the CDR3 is TGTGCCAGCAGGGGCCCACCTGTAGAAGGCTACACCTTC. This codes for CASRGPPVEGYTF.

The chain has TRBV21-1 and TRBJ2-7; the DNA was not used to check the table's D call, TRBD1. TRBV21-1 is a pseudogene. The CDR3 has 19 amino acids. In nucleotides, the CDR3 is TGTGCCAGCAGCAAATGCCCGGGACAGCTTAATATTAGCTCCTACGAGCAGTACTTC. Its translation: CASSKCPGQLNISSYEQYF.

This chain's CDR3 is CASTPSGVSGNTIYF. CDR3 in DNA: TGCGCCAGCACCCCCTCCGGGGTCTCTGGAAACACCATATATTTT. This chain uses TRBV5-1 with TRBJ1-3; D not resolved. CDR3 length: 15 amino acids. The germline gives CDR1 SGHRS, CDR2 YFSETQ. V was pared by 6 bases and J by 0 bases, with 13 bases between.

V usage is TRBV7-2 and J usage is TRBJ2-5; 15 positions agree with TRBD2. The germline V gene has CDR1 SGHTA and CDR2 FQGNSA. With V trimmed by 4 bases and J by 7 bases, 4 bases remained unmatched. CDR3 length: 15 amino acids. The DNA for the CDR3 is TGTGCCAGCAGCTCGGGACTAGCGGGGGGTGGGACCCAGTACTTC. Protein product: CASSSGLAGGGTQYF.

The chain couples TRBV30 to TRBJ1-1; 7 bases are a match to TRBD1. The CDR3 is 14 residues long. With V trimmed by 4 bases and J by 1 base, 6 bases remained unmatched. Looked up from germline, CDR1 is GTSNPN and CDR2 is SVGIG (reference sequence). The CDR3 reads CAWNPGQPNTEAFF. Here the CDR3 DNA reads TGTGCCTGGAACCCGGGACAGCCGAACACTGAAGCTTTCTTT. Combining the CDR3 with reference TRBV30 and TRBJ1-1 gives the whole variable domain SQTIHQWPATLVQPVGSPLSLECTVEGTSNPNLYWYRQAAGRGLQLLFYSVGIGQISSEVPQNLSASRPQDRQFILSSKKLLLSDSGFYLCAWNPGQPNTEAFFGQGTRLTVV.

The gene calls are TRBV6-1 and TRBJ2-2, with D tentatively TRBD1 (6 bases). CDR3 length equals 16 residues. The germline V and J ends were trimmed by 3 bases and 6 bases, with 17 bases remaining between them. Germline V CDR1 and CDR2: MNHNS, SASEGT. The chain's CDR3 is CASSEQGTSTAGELFF. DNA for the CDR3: TGTGCCAGCAGTGAGCAGGGGACCTCGACAGCCGGGGAGCTGTTTTTT.

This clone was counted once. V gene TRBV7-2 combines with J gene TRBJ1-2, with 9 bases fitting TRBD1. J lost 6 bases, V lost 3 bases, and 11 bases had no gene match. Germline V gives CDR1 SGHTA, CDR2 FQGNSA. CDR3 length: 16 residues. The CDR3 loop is CASSFRTGGAENGYTF. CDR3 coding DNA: TGTGCCAGCAGCTTTCGTACAGGGGGCGCTGAGAATGGCTACACCTTC.

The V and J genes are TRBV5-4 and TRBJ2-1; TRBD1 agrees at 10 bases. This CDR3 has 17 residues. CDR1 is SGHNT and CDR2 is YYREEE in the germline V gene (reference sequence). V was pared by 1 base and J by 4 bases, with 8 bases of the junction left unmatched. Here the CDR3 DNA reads TGTGCCAGCAGCTTGTCAACCGGGACAGGGGTTTACAATGAGCAGTTCTTC. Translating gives CASSLSTGTGVYNEQFF.

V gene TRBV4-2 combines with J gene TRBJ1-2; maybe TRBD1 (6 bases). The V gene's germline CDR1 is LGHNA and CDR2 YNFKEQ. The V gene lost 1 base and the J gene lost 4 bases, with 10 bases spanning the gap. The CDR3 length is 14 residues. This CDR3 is CASSQAGQFYGYTF. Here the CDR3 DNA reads TGTGCCAGCAGCCAAGCAGGACAGTTCTATGGCTACACCTTC.

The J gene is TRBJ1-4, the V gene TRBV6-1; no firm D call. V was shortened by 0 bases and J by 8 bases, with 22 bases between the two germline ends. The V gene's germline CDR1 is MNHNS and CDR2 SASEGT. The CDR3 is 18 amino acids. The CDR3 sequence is CASSEALGGSWAMEKLFF. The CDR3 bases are TGTGCCAGCAGTGAAGCGCTGGGAGGCAGTTGGGCGATGGAAAAACTGTTTTTT.

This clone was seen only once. CDR3 in DNA: TGTGCCAGCAGTGAAGACAGGAGTAGCAATGAGCAGTTCTTC. Translated: CASSEDRSSNEQFF. This chain connects TRBV2 to TRBJ2-1, with a possible D match to TRBD1 (5 bases). V was cut by 1 base and J by 6 bases, with 10 bases left in between. This CDR3 is 14 amino acids long. Germline V gene data show CDR1 as SNHLY and CDR2 as FYNNEI.

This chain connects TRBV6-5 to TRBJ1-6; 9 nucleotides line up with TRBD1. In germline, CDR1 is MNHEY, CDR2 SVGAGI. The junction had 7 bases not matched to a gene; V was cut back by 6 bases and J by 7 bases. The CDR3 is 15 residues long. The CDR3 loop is CASRARDRVNSPLHF. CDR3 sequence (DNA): TGTGCCAGCAGAGCCCGGGACAGGGTGAATTCACCCCTCCACTTT.

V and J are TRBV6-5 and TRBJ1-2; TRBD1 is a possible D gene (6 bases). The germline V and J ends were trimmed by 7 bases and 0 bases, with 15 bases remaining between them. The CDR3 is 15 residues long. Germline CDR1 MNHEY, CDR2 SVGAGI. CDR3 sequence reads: CASKVTDSPNYGYTF. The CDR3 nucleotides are TGTGCCAGCAAAGTGACGGACAGCCCTAACTATGGCTACACCTTC.

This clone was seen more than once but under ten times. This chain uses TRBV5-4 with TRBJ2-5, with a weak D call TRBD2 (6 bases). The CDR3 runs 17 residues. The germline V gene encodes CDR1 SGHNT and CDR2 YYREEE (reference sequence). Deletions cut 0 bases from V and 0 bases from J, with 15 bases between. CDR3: CASSLVSSRGNQETQYF. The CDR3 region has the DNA TGTGCCAGCAGCTTGGTTAGCTCGCGGGGTAACCAAGAGACCCAGTACTTC.

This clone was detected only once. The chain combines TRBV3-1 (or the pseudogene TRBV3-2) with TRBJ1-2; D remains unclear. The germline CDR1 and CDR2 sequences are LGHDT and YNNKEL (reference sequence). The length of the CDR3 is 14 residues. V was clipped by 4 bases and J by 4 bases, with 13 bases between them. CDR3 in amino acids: CASSRGPDPYGYTF. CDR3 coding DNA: TGTGCCAGCAGCCGAGGGCCCGATCCCTATGGCTACACCTTC.

This CDR3 is CASSYWGQENEQFF. The CDR3 nucleotides read TGTGCCAGCAGTTACTGGGGACAGGAGAATGAGCAGTTCTTC. V usage is TRBV27 and J usage is TRBJ2-1; 8 bases align to TRBD1. CDR1 and CDR2 from the germline V gene are MNHEY and SMNVEV (reference sequence). Trimming removed 4 bases from V and 7 bases from J; junction bases left unmatched: 6. There are 14 residues in the CDR3.

CDR3 region: CASSLVAGSSYNEQFF. CDR3 nucleotides: TGTGCCAGCAGCTTGGTGGCTGGGAGCTCCTACAATGAGCAGTTCTTC. The J gene is TRBJ2-1, the V gene TRBV5-5; D is possibly TRBD2 (5 bases). The CDR3 runs to 16 residues. Germline V gene data show CDR1 as SGHKS and CDR2 as YYEKEE (reference sequence). V shed 0 bases and J shed 0 bases, with 10 bases lying between them.

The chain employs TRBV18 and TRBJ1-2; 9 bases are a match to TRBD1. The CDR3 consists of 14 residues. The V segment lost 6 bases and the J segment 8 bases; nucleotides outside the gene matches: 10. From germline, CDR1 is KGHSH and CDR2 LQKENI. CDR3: CASSQTQGASGYTF. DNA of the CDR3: TGTGCCAGCTCCCAGACACAGGGGGCGAGCGGCTACACCTTC.

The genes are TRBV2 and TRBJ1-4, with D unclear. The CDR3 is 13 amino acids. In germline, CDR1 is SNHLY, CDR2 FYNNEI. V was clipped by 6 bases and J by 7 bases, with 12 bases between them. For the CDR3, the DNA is TGTGCCAGCAGACAAGGAGCTTCTGAAAAACTGTTTTTT. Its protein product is CASRQGASEKLFF.